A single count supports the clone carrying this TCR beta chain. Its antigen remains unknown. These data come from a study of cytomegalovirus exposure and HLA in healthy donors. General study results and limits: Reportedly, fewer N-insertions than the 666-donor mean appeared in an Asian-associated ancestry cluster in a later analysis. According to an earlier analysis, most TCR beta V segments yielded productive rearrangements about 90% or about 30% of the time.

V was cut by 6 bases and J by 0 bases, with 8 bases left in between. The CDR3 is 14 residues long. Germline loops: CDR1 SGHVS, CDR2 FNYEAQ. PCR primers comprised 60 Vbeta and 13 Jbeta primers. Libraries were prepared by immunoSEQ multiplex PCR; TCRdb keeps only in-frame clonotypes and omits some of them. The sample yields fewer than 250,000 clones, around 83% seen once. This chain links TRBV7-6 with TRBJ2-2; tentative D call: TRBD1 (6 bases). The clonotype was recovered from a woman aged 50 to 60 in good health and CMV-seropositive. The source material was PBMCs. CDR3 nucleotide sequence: TGTGCCAGCAGTCGGGACACGAACACCGGGGAGCTGTTTTTT. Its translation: CASSRDTNTGELFF.